The source of this T cell receptor (beta chain) is a study of read filtering for tumor transcriptome and immune sequencing. On the study more broadly: After DNase treatment, RNA was made into whole-transcriptome libraries.

V lost 3 bases and J 1 base, leaving 9 bases between the germline ends. Per the germline V gene, CDR1 is GTSNPN and CDR2 is SVGIG (reference sequence). The CDR3 sequence is 13 residues long. This clonotype has at least ten counts. This library used roughly 400 ng RNA and molecular barcoded adaptors spanning alpha/delta and beta/gamma chains. TCRdb redid the calling of the reads with MiXCR, one entry per CDR3 protein. The table records fewer than 30,000 distinct CDR3 sequences, 13% to 15% of them present only once. The chain carries TRBV30 and TRBJ1-1, with D maybe TRBD1 (5 bases). The source is a donor aged 40 or over with multiple myeloma. Sequenced input: a population of CD138-negative cells sorted from bone marrow. The CDR3 nucleotides read TGTGCCTGGAGGAGGGGTCGGAACACTGAAGCTTTCTTT. Translating it yields CAWRRGRNTEAFF.